The entry that follows covers one T cell receptor (beta chain) sequence. Germline loops: CDR1 LGHNA, CDR2 YNFKEQ. CDR3 length: 15 residues. Trimming took 1 base from V and 5 from J, leaving 12 bases between them. TCRdb redid the calling of the 5' RACE reads with MiXCR, one entry per CDR3 protein. The table shows fewer than 250,000 distinct CDR3 sequences, with over 9.5% occurring only once. The data belong to a study of T-cell memory formation after mild COVID-19. The sequenced material came from PBMCs or a T cell subset sorted from them (not recorded which). This sequence joins TRBV4-2 and TRBJ1-5; no clear D gene. The clonotype was recovered from a man aged 18-30 years who had mild COVID-19 (a few samples of this study predate the infection). Cell type and time point are not known. CDR3 coding DNA: TGTGCCAGCAGCCAAGTCGAGCAGCCCGATCAGCCCCAGCATTTT. It specifies CASSQVEQPDQPQHF.